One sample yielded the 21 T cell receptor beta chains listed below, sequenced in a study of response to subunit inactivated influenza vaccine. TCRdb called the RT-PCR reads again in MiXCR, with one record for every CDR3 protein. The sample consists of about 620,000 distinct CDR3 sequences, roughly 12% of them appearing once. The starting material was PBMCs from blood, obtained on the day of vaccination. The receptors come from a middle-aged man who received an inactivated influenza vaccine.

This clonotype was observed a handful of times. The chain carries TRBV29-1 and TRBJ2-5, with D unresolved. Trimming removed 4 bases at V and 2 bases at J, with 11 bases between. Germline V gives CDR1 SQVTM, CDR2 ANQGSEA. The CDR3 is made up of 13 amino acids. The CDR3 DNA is TGCAGCGTTGTTGGGCCCTTACAAGAGACCCAGTACTTC. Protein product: CSVVGPLQETQYF.

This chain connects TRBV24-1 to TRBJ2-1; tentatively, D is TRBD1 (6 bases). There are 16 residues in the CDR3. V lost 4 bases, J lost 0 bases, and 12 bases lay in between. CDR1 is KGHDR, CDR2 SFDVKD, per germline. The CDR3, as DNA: TGTGCCACCAGTGACCGTAGGACAGCCTCCTACAATGAGCAGTTCTTC. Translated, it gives CATSDRRTASYNEQFF.

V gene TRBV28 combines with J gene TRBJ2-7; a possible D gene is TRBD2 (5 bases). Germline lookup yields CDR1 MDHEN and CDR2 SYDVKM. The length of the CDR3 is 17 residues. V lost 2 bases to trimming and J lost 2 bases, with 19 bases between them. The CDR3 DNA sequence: TGTGCCAGCAGTTTAGGCCCCGGGAAGGGTCTAACCTACGAGCAGTACTTC. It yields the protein CASSLGPGKGLTYEQYF.

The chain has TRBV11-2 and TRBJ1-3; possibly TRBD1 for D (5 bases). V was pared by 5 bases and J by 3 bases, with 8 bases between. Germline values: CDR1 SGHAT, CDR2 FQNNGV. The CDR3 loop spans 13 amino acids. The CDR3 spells CASSPDIGNTIYF. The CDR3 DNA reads TGTGCCAGCAGCCCGGACATTGGAAACACCATATATTTT.

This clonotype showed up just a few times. The CDR3 is CASSLDTAWQPQHF. CDR3 sequence (DNA): TGTGCCAGCAGCTTAGATACAGCTTGGCAGCCCCAGCATTTT. The genes are TRBV7-9 and TRBJ1-5; D ambiguous. This CDR3 has 14 amino acids. Trimming left V 1 base short and J 7 bases short, with 11 bases between. Germline loops: CDR1 SEHNR, CDR2 FQNEAQ (reference sequence). The variable domain in full, completed from reference TRBV7-9 and TRBJ1-5, reads DTGVSQNPRHKITKRGQNVTFRCDPISEHNRLYWYRQTLGQGPEFLTYFQNEAQLEKSRLLSDRFSAERPKGSFSTLEIQRTEQGDSAMYLCASSLDTAWQPQHFGDGTRLSIL.

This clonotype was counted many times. This chain's CDR3 is CAVGDANTGELFF. The CDR3 nucleotides are TGTGCCGTCGGCGACGCGAACACCGGGGAGCTGTTTTTT. The chain is built from TRBV10-3 and TRBJ2-2; D is undetermined. Germline V gene data show CDR1 as ENHRY and CDR2 as SYGVKD. Trimming cost V 11 bases and J 0 bases, with 10 bases left between them. This CDR3 has 13 amino acids.

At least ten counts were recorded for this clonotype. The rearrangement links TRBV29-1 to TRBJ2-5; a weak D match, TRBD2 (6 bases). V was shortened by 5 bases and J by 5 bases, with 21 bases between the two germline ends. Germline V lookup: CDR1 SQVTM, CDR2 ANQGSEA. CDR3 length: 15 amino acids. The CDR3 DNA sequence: TGCAGCGTTAACCGGAACCGGGCAGGGAGGGAGACCCAGTACTTC. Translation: CSVNRNRAGRETQYF.

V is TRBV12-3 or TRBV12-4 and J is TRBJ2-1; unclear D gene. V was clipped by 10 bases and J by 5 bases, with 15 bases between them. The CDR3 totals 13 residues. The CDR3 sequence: CANSLGRNNEQFF. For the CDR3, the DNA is TGTGCCAACTCGCTGGGCAGAAACAATGAGCAGTTCTTC.

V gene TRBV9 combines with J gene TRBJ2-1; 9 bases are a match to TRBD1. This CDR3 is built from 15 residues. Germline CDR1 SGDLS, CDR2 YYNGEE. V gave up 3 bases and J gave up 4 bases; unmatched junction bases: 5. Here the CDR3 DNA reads TGTGCCAGCAGCGCAAGGACAGGGGTGTACAATGAGCAGTTCTTC. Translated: CASSARTGVYNEQFF.

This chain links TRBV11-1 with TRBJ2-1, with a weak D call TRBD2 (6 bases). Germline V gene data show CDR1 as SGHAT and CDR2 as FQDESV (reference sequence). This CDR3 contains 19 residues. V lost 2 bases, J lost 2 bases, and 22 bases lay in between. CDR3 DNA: TGTGCCAGCAGCTTATGGTTCGGAGAGGCGGGAAGGACCTACAATGAGCAGTTCTTC. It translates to CASSLWFGEAGRTYNEQFF.

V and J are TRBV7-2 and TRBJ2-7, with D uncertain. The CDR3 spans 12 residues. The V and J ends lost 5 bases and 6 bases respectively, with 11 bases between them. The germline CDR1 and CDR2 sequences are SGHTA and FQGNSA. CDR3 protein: CASSGPLGEQYF. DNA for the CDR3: TGTGCCAGCAGCGGCCCATTGGGCGAGCAGTACTTC.

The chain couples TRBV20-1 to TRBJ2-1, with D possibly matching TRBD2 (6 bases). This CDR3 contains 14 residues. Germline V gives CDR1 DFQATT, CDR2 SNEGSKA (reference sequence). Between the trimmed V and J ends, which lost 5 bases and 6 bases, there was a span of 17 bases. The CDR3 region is CSALGGLPSNEQFF. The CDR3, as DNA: TGCAGTGCTCTGGGGGGACTTCCTTCCAATGAGCAGTTCTTC.

CDR3 sequence reads: CASSAPPGLAGVEWSYEQYF. CDR3 DNA: TGTGCCAGCAGCGCCCCCCCCGGACTAGCGGGGGTTGAATGGAGCTACGAGCAGTACTTC. V gene TRBV11-1 combines with J gene TRBJ2-7, with TRBD2 identical over 13 bases. With 5 bases clipped from V and 3 bases from J, the junction kept 19 bases outside the gene matches. The V gene's germline CDR1 is SGHAT and CDR2 FQDESV (reference sequence). The CDR3 is 20 amino acids.

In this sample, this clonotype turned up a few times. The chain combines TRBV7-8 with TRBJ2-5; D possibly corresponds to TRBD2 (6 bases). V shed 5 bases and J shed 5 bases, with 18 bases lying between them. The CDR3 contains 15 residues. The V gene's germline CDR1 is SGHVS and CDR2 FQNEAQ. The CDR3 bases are TGTGCCAGCAGCAGCAATTCTGGGGGGAGGGAGACCCAGTACTTC. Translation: CASSSNSGGRETQYF.

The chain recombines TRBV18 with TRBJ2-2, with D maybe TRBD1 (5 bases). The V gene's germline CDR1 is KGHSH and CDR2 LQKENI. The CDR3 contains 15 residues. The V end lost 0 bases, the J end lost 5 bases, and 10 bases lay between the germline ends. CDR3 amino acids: CASSPPAGYTGELFF. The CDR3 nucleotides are TGTGCCAGCTCACCACCGGCAGGGTATACCGGGGAGCTGTTTTTT.

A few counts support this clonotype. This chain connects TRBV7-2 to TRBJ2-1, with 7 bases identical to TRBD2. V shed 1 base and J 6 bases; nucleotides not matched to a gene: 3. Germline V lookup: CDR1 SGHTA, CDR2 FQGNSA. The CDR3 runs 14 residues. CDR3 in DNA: TGTGCCAGCAGCTTAGTACCGGGAGGCAATGAGCAGTTCTTC. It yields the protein CASSLVPGGNEQFF.

In DNA form, the CDR3 reads TGTGCCACCAGCAGAGATCGCGGTACCGGGGAGCTGTTTTTT. It specifies CATSRDRGTGELFF. The chain uses TRBV15 and TRBJ2-2; D remains unclear. This CDR3 comprises 14 residues. Germline CDR1 LNHNV, CDR2 YYDKDF (reference sequence). Trimming shortened V by 0 bases and J by 5 bases, and 7 bases separated the two germline ends.

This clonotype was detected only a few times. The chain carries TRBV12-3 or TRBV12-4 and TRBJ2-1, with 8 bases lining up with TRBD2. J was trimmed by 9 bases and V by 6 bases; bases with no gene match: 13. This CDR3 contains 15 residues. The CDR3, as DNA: TGTGCCAGCAGCTTCGGACTAGCAAGTAGTCGTGAGCAGTTCTTC. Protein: CASSFGLASSREQFF.

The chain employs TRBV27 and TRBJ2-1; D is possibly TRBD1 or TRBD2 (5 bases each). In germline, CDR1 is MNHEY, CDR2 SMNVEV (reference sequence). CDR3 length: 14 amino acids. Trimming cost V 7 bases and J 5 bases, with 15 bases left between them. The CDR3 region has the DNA TGTGCCAGCACTTCATTGGGACGGAACAATGAGCAGTTCTTC. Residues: CASTSLGRNNEQFF.

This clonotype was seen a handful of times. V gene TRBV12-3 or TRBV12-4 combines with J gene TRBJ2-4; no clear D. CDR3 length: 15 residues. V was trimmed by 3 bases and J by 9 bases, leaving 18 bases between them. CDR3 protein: CASSFSASVVGIQYF. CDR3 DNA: TGTGCCAGCAGTTTTTCAGCTTCTGTCGTTGGCATTCAGTACTTC.

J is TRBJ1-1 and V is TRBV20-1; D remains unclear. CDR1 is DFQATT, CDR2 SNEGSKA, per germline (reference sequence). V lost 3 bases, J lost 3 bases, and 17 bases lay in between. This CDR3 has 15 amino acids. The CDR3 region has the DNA TGCAGTGCTAGGGTGGTGGAGTTCGGGGACACTGAAGCTTTCTTT. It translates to CSARVVEFGDTEAFF.